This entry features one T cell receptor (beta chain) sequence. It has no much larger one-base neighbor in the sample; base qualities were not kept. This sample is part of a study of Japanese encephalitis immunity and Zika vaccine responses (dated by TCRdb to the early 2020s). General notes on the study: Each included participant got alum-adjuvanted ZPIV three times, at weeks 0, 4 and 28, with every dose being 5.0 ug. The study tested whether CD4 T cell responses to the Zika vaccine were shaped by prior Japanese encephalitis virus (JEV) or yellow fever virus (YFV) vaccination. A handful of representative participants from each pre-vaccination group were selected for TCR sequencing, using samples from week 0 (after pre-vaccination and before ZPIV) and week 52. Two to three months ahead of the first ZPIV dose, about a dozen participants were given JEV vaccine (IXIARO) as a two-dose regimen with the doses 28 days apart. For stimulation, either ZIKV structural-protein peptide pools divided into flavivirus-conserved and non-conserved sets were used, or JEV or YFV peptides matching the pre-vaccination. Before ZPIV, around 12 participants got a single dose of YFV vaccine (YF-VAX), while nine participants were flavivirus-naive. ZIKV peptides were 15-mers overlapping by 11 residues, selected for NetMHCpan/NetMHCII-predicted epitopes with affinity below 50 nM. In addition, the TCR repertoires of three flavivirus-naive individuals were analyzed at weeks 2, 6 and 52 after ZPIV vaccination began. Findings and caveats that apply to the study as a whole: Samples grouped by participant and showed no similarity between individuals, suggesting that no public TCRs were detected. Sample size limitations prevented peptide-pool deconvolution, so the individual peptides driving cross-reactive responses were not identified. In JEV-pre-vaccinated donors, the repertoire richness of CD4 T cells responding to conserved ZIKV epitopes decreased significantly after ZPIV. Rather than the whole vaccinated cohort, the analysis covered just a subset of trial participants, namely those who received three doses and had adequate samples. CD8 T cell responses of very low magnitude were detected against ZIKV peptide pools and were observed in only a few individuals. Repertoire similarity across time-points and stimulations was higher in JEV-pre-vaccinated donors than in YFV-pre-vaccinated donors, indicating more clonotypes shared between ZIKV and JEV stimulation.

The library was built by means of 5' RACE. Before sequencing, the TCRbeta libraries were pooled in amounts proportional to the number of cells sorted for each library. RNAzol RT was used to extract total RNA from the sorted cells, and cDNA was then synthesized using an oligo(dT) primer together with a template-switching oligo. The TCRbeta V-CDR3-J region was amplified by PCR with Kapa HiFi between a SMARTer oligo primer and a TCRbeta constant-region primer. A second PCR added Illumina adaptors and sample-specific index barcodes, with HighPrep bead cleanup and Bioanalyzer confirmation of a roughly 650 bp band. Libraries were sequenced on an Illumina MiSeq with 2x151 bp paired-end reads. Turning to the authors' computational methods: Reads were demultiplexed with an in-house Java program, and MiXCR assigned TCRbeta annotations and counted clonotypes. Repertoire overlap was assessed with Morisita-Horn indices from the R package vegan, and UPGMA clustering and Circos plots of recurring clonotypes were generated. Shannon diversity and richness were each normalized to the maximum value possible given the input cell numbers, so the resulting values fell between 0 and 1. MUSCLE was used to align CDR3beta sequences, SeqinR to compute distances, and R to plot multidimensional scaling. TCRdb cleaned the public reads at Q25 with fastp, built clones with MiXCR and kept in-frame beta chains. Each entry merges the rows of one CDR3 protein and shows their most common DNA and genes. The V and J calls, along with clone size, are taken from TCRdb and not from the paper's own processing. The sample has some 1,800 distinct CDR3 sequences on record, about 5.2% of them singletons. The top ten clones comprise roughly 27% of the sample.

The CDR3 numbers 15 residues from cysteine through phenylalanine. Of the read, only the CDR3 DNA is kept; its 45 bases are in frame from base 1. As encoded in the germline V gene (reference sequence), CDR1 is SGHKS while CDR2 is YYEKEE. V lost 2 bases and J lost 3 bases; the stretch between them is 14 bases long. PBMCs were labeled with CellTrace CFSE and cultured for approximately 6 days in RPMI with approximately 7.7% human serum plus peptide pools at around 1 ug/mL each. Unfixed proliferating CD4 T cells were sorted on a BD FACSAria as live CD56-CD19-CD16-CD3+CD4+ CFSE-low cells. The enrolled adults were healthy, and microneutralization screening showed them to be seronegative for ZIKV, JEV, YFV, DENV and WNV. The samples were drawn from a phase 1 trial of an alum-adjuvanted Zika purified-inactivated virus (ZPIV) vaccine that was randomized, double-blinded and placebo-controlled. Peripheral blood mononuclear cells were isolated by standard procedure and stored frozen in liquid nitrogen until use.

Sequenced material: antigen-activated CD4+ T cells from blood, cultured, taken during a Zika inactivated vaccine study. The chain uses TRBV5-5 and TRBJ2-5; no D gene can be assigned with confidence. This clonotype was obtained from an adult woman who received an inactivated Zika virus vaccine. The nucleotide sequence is TGTGCCAGCAGCTTTCTTTCGGCGGAAAAAGAGACCCAGTACTTC. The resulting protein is CASSFLSAEKETQYF.